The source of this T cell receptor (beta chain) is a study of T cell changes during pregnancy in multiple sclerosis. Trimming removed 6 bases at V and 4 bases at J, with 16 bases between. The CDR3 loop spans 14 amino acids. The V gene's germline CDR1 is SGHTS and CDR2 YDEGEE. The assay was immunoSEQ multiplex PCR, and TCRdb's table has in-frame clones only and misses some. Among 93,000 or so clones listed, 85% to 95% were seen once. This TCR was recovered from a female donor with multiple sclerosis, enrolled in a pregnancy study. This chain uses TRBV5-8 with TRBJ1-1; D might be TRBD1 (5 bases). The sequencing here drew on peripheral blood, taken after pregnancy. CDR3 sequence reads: CASIDAGGGTEAFF. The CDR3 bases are TGTGCCAGCATCGATGCGGGGGGGGGCACTGAAGCTTTCTTT.